This is a list of T cell receptor beta chains from one sample in a study of CD8 T cells in Susac syndrome. TCRdb processed the immunoSEQ multiplex PCR reads anew with MiXCR; each CDR3 protein has one entry. This sample has some 300,000 distinct CDR3 sequences, with 70% to 90% found just once. Sequences were obtained from CD8+ T cells from PBMCs. These receptors were taken from a human donor with multiple sclerosis. Both conserved end residues are trimmed from each CDR3. Fields, in order: V gene, J gene, CDR3 protein.

TRBV20-1,TRBJ2-3,SAANLAGLTDTQY
TRBV29-1,TRBJ2-7,SVLGGISYEQY
TRBV9,TRBJ2-7,ASSEMGQGYEQY
TRBV29-1,TRBJ2-4,SGAGTENIQY
TRBV4-1,TRBJ2-1,ASSQTAYNEQF
TRBV30,TRBJ2-6,AWSVRVTGANVLT
TRBV15,TRBJ2-5,ATSRTYGSQETQY
TRBV12-5,TRBJ1-3,ASGLAPLQVSRGNTIY
TRBV6-5,TRBJ1-1,ASSPTVAGTEAF
TRBV7-9,TRBJ2-1,ASSLGREPTSRQF
TRBV2,TRBJ2-7,ASSALRDRAYEQY
TRBV28,TRBJ2-1,ASSPLAPASYNEQF
TRBV28,TRBJ2-2,ASSLPLGQPRNTGELF
TRBV7-9,TRBJ2-5,ASSLGRGGAIETQY
TRBV7-2,TRBJ2-3,ASSLALAATYTDTQY
TRBV20-1,TRBJ2-3,SARDPSGYTQY
TRBV9,TRBJ2-5,ASSPEDLRETQY
TRBV15,TRBJ1-5,ATSREPDRGQPQH
TRBV4-3,TRBJ2-7,ASSQDLRGGSYEQY
TRBV15,TRBJ2-7,ATSARGASSYEQY
TRBV6-1,TRBJ1-1,ASSEARELTEAF
TRBV5-6,TRBJ2-3,ASSLVPGTGVTDTQY
TRBV11-2,TRBJ2-3,ASSPGTTTLTDTQY
TRBV6-4,TRBJ2-1,ASRGSYNEQF
TRBV29-1,TRBJ2-1,SVDGTGGYNEQF
TRBV27,TRBJ2-1,ASGLGTGSYNEQF
TRBV20-1,TRBJ2-2,SARDGTSFPPTGELF
TRBV9,TRBJ2-1,ASSVGGAGNEQF
TRBV10-3,TRBJ2-7,AISVSGEAYEQY
TRBV7-6,TRBJ1-5,ASSQDRHSNQPQH
TRBV7-9,TRBJ1-4,ASCTGGFNEKLF
TRBV6-4,TRBJ2-1,ASSEVGLAGGDEQF
TRBV7-9,TRBJ1-2,ASSLDSGTPGYT
TRBV7-2,TRBJ2-3,ASSLGASGSTDTQY
TRBV29-1,TRBJ1-1,SVEGRAGYTEAF
TRBV5-6,TRBJ2-7,ASSPEGYYEQY
TRBV9,TRBJ2-3,ASSARRDRVTDTQY
TRBV19,TRBJ2-7,ASSIASGGYEQY
TRBV7-6,TRBJ2-7,ASSDTTLFTEQY
TRBV24-1,TRBJ2-2,ATSDLPGQGANTGELF
TRBV5-6,TRBJ2-1,ASSGRWDEQF
TRBV5-1,TRBJ2-3,ASSLGTLSSTDTQY
TRBV12-3/TRBV12-4,TRBJ1-2,ASSLVVRGYFSNYGYT
TRBV4-3,TRBJ1-6,ASSQDWGRDSPLH
TRBV28,TRBJ1-1,ANTKRGSPNTEAF
TRBV11-2,TRBJ1-1,ASSPSAVDTEAF
TRBV9,TRBJ2-1,ASSAGLGEQF
TRBV7-9,TRBJ2-1,ASSGAYSAANEQF
TRBV19,TRBJ2-5,ASFVVYQETQY
TRBV9,TRBJ2-7,ASSEGPDYEQY
TRBV28,TRBJ1-1,ASRTGQNTEAF